These 27 T cell receptor beta chains came from one sample sequenced in a study of Ad26.COV2.S vaccination and SARS-CoV-2 variants. Using immunoSEQ multiplex PCR, the repertoire was profiled, and TCRdb retains in-frame clones only, with some absent. Of about 350,000 clones in the sample, 92% were seen once. The sample in question was peripheral blood, obtained after recovery from COVID-19. The receptors were sampled from a human donor who had recovered from COVID-19.

This clone was seen a single time. This chain links TRBV5-1 with TRBJ2-1; TRBD2 aligns across 8 bases. J lost 0 bases, V lost 4 bases, and 6 bases had no gene match. Germline V lookup: CDR1 SGHRS, CDR2 YFSETQ. The CDR3 spans 16 residues. CDR3 DNA: TGCGCCAGCAGCCCAACCCTAGCGGGCTCCTACAATGAGCAGTTCTTC. It specifies CASSPTLAGSYNEQFF.

V is TRBV5-8 and J is TRBJ2-7; unclear D gene. V gave up 2 bases and J gave up 7 bases, with 10 bases separating them. Germline-derived CDR1 and CDR2 are SGHTS and YDEGEE. CDR3 size: 12 residues. The CDR3 region has the DNA TGTGCCAGCAGCTTTTATGACGGGGAGCAGTACTTC. Translation gives CASSFYDGEQYF. Combining the CDR3 with reference TRBV5-8 and TRBJ2-7 gives the whole variable domain EAGVTQSPTHLIKTRGQQATLRCSPISGHTSVYWYQQALGLGLQFLLWYDEGEERNRGNFPPRFSGRQFPNYSSELNVNALELEDSALYLCASSFYDGEQYFGPGTRLTVT.

CDR3 coding DNA: TGTGCCAGCAGCCTGACAGAGAACACAGATACGCAGTATTTT. This translates into CASSLTENTDTQYF. This chain uses TRBV6-4 with TRBJ2-3, with D perhaps matching TRBD1 (5 bases). In germline, CDR1 is MRHNA, CDR2 SNTAGT. Between the trimmed V and J ends, which lost 6 bases and 2 bases, there was a span of 12 bases. The CDR3 runs 14 residues.

The chain joins TRBV7-8 to TRBJ1-2; D possibly corresponds to TRBD1 (5 bases). CDR1 is SGHVS and CDR2 is FQNEAQ in the germline V gene. The CDR3 spans 14 residues. Trimming took 6 bases from V and 4 from J, leaving 15 bases between them. DNA for the CDR3: TGTGCCAGCAGTCCTGGGGGGGAATTCTATGGCTACACCTTC. Translation: CASSPGGEFYGYTF.

The J gene is TRBJ2-5, the V gene TRBV9; D uncertain. The V end was cut by 2 bases, the J end by 5 bases, with 10 bases between. The CDR3 covers 13 residues. Per germline, CDR1 SGDLS and CDR2 YYNGEE. The CDR3 nucleotides are TGTGCCAGCAGCGTGAATGTGGGTGAGACCCAGTACTTC. This codes for CASSVNVGETQYF.

V is TRBV5-4 and J is TRBJ2-1; weak D call: TRBD2 (5 bases). Germline loops: CDR1 SGHNT, CDR2 YYREEE (reference sequence). This CDR3 is 15 amino acids long. V dropped 1 base and J dropped 0 bases, with 8 bases sitting between them. The CDR3 region is CASSLRGSSYNEQFF. DNA for the CDR3: TGTGCCAGCAGCTTGCGAGGGTCCTCCTACAATGAGCAGTTCTTC.

The genes are TRBV29-1 and TRBJ2-7, with TRBD1 matching over 9 bases. The CDR3 covers 14 residues. The germline CDR1 and CDR2 sequences are SQVTM and ANQGSEA. Trimming at V came to 5 bases and at J to 2 bases, leaving 7 bases not matched to a gene. CDR3 coding DNA: TGCAGCGTTCTCTCGGGACAGGGTGCCTACGAGCAGTACTTC. Protein sequence: CSVLSGQGAYEQYF.

The rearrangement links TRBV9 to TRBJ1-3; 8 nucleotides align to TRBD1. Germline CDR1 SGDLS, CDR2 YYNGEE. Germline trimming cut 0 bases from V and 2 bases from J; bases unmatched to any gene: 10. The CDR3 runs 18 residues. CDR3 nucleotides: TGTGCCAGCAGCGTAGATAAATACAGGGGGGACCCTGGAAACACCATATATTTT. Its protein product is CASSVDKYRGDPGNTIYF.

Concerning this clone itself: One end of the junction fails to match germline, which may point to a read error. The CDR3 here is CASSSGQHQETQYF. Here the CDR3 DNA reads TGTGCTAGCAGCTCGGGACAGCACCAAGAGACCCAGTACTTC. The chain employs TRBV7-7 and TRBJ2-5, with 7 bases identical to TRBD1. The CDR3 is 14 residues long. In germline, CDR1 is SSHAT, CDR2 FNYEAQ (reference sequence).

The table lists this clone with a few counts. The V gene is TRBV24-1, the J gene TRBJ1-2, with 8 bases that match TRBD1. V lost 8 bases to trimming and J lost 5 bases; unmatched junction nucleotides: 9. Germline CDR1 KGHDR, CDR2 SFDVKD. The CDR3 length is 14 residues. The CDR3 is CATNRAGGRYGYTF. CDR3 in DNA: TGTGCCACCAATCGAGCAGGGGGCCGGTATGGCTACACCTTC.

The chain uses TRBV15 and TRBJ1-1, with 11 bases matching TRBD1. The germline V gene encodes CDR1 LNHNV and CDR2 YYDKDF (reference sequence). The CDR3 extends over 19 amino acids. The V and J ends lost 0 bases and 0 bases, in that order; junction bases with no gene match: 9. CDR3 coding DNA: TGTGCCACCAGCAGAGAGGGACAGGGGGGAGACAACATGAACACTGAAGCTTTCTTT. Amino acid sequence: CATSREGQGGDNMNTEAFF.

The chain couples TRBV5-1 to TRBJ1-1; D remains ambiguous. Deletions cut 0 bases from V and 1 base from J, with 10 bases between. Germline V gene lookup returns CDR1 SGHRS and CDR2 YFSETQ. The CDR3 covers 15 residues. CDR3 region: CASSLGPLPNTEAFF. Written as DNA, the CDR3 is TGCGCCAGCAGCTTGGGTCCACTGCCGAACACTGAAGCTTTCTTT.

This clone has just one count. CDR3 nucleotides: TGTGCCAGCAGTACGGGCTCCAATGAGCAGTTCTTC. It is translated as CASSTGSNEQFF. The chain employs TRBV6-2 or TRBV6-3 and TRBJ2-1; D not certain. The germline V gene encodes CDR1 MNHEY and CDR2 SVGEGT. V lost 5 bases and J lost 6, with 8 bases in between. CDR3 length: 12 residues.

This clone was seen a handful of times. The V call is TRBV5-4, the J call TRBJ2-7; D is undetermined. Deletions cut 0 bases from V and 6 bases from J, with 13 bases between. In germline, CDR1 is SGHNT, CDR2 YYREEE (reference sequence). There are 14 residues in the CDR3. In DNA, the CDR3 is TGTGCCAGCAGCTTGGACAGTACTTGGGGCGAGCAGTACTTC. It codes for CASSLDSTWGEQYF.

CDR3 protein: CASSLEGTSPSTDTQYF. The CDR3 DNA follows: TGTGCCAGCAGCTTAGAAGGGACTAGTCCTAGCACAGATACGCAGTATTTT. The chain carries TRBV7-2 and TRBJ2-3; 8 bases map to TRBD2. Looked up from germline, CDR1 is SGHTA and CDR2 is FQGNSA. V gave up 1 base and J gave up 0 bases; unmatched junction bases: 6. CDR3 size: 17 residues. The full variable domain, rest sourced from reference TRBV7-2 and TRBJ2-3, is GAGVSQSPSNKVTEKGKDVELRCDPISGHTALYWYRQSLGQGLEFLIYFQGNSAPDKSGLPSDRFSAERTGGSVSTLTIQRTQQEDSAVYLCASSLEGTSPSTDTQYFGPGTRLTVL.

The chain carries TRBV18 and TRBJ2-1; TRBD2 matches at 10 bases. Germline V gives CDR1 KGHSH, CDR2 LQKENI. The V segment lost 0 bases and the J segment 8 bases; nucleotides outside the gene matches: 10. The length of the CDR3 is 17 residues. This chain's CDR3 is CASSPPQRGGLFHEQFF. DNA of the CDR3: TGTGCCAGCTCACCACCGCAGCGGGGGGGCCTCTTTCATGAGCAGTTCTTC.

This clone was counted between two and nine times. The chain recombines TRBV19 with TRBJ2-1, with 7 bases aligning to TRBD1. CDR1 and CDR2 (germline): LNHDA, SQIVND (reference sequence). The CDR3 loop spans 13 amino acids. With 6 bases clipped from V and 6 bases from J, the junction kept 5 bases outside the gene matches. This chain's CDR3 is CASRRGLSNEQFF. Written as DNA, the CDR3 is TGTGCCAGTAGGAGGGGGCTAAGCAATGAGCAGTTCTTC.

The V call is TRBV7-9, the J call TRBJ2-5; D perhaps matches TRBD2 (5 bases). CDR3 size: 13 residues. Looked up from germline, CDR1 is SEHNR and CDR2 is FQNEAQ (reference sequence). V gave up 4 bases and J gave up 2 bases, with 8 bases separating them. In DNA form, the CDR3 reads TGTGCCAGCAGCTCGGGGTCTCAAGAGACCCAGTACTTC. It specifies CASSSGSQETQYF. The full variable domain, in which reference TRBV7-9 and TRBJ2-5 provide the parts outside the CDR3, is DTGVSQNPRHKITKRGQNVTFRCDPISEHNRLYWYRQTLGQGPEFLTYFQNEAQLEKSRLLSDRFSAERPKGSFSTLEIQRTEQGDSAMYLCASSSGSQETQYFGPGTRLLVL.

This chain links TRBV5-8 with TRBJ1-2; D perhaps matches TRBD1 (6 bases). The CDR3 covers 16 residues. Germline CDR1 is SGHTS and CDR2 is YDEGEE. Trimming stripped 0 bases from V and 1 base from J, with 13 bases between. The CDR3 protein is CASSLADRTNNYGYTF. The CDR3 DNA is TGTGCCAGCAGCTTGGCCGACAGGACCAATAACTATGGCTACACCTTC.

V usage is TRBV7-6 and J usage is TRBJ2-4; D may be TRBD1 (5 bases). Germline V gene data show CDR1 as SGHVS and CDR2 as FNYEAQ. The CDR3 totals 14 residues. With 1 base removed from V and 1 base from J, the gap between germline ends came to 5 bases. In DNA, the CDR3 is TGTGCCAGCAGCTTAGAGGGGGCCAAAAACATTCAGTACTTC. It yields the protein CASSLEGAKNIQYF.

V is TRBV6-5 and J is TRBJ1-2; D unresolved. Germline V gene lookup returns CDR1 MNHEY and CDR2 SVGAGI. Deletions cut 6 bases from V and 2 bases from J, with 4 bases between. The CDR3 runs 11 residues. CDR3 DNA sequence: TGTGCCAGCAGGGAGAACTATGGCTACACCTTC. This gives the protein CASRENYGYTF.

V gene TRBV27 combines with J gene TRBJ2-2; D might be TRBD1 (5 bases). Germline V gene data show CDR1 as MNHEY and CDR2 as SMNVEV (reference sequence). The CDR3 loop spans 16 amino acids. With 2 bases removed from V and 7 bases from J, the gap between germline ends came to 17 bases. CDR3 protein: CASSLVPREFGGELFF. The CDR3 bases are TGTGCCAGCAGTTTAGTTCCCAGGGAATTTGGCGGGGAGCTGTTTTTT.

The gene calls are TRBV5-6 and TRBJ1-6; 9 positions match TRBD1. V shed 3 bases and J 10 bases; nucleotides not matched to a gene: 8. Germline V lookup: CDR1 SGHDT, CDR2 YYEEEE. The CDR3 runs to 15 residues. CDR3 amino acids: CASSSSDRGGSPLHF. The CDR3 DNA reads TGTGCCAGCAGCTCCTCGGACAGGGGCGGATCACCCCTCCACTTT.

This chain uses TRBV5-4 with TRBJ2-4; TRBD2 matches at 7 bases. CDR1 and CDR2 from the germline V gene are SGHNT and YYREEE (reference sequence). V lost 0 bases to trimming and J lost 3 bases; unmatched junction nucleotides: 9. CDR3 length: 17 residues. The CDR3 DNA reads as TGTGCCAGCAGCTTGGCCTTGGGGAGGGGAGTCAAAAACATTCAGTACTTC. Residues: CASSLALGRGVKNIQYF.

This chain links TRBV29-1 with TRBJ2-1; 7 positions agree with TRBD1. Germline CDR1 reads SQVTM; CDR2 reads ANQGSEA. CDR3 length: 12 amino acids. The CDR3 here is CSAPRGHREQFF. The CDR3 DNA follows: TGCAGTGCACCGAGGGGGCATCGTGAGCAGTTCTTC.

This chain uses TRBV27 with TRBJ2-3; the D gene is possibly TRBD2 (6 bases). The CDR3 is 15 residues long. V shed 0 bases and J shed 0 bases, with 7 bases lying between them. Germline V gene data show CDR1 as MNHEY and CDR2 as SMNVEV (reference sequence). DNA for the CDR3: TGTGCCAGCAGTTTATCGGGGAGGAGCACAGATACGCAGTATTTT. This sequence encodes CASSLSGRSTDTQYF.

The rearrangement joins TRBV6-6 to TRBJ2-5; 11 positions match TRBD2. The germline CDR1 and CDR2 sequences are MNHNY and SVGAGI (reference sequence). The CDR3 has 17 residues. After removal of 5 bases from V and 2 bases from J, the junction contained 10 bases not matched to a gene. As DNA, the CDR3 is TGTGCCAGCAGTCACAGACTAGCGGGGACCACTCAAGAGACCCAGTACTTC. Its protein product is CASSHRLAGTTQETQYF.